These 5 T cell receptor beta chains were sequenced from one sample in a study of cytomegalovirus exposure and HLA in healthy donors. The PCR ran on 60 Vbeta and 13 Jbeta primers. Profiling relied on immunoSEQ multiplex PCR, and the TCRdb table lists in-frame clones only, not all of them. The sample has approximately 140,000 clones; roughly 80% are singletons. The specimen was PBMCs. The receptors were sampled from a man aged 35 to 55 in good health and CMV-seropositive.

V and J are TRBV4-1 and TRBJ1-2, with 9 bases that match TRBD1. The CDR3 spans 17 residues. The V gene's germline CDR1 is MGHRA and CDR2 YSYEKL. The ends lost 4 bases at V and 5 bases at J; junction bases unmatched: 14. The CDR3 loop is CASSPPMGQGTSYGYTF. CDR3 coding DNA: TGCGCCAGCAGCCCGCCCATGGGACAGGGAACATCATATGGCTACACCTTC.

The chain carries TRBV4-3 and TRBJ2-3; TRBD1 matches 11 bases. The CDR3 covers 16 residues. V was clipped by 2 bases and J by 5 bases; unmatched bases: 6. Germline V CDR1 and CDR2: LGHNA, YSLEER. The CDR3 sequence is CASSQWTGGKGDTQYF. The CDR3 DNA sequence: TGCGCCAGCAGCCAATGGACAGGGGGCAAAGGAGATACGCAGTATTTT.

DNA for the CDR3: TGCGCCAGCAGCCAAAATGTCCGGCAGGGAAGCGGCTACACCTTC. Its protein is CASSQNVRQGSGYTF. This rearrangement joins TRBV4-3 to TRBJ1-2, with D tentatively TRBD1 (5 bases). V lost 2 bases to trimming and J lost 8 bases, with 18 bases between them. The CDR3 has 15 amino acids. CDR1 and CDR2 (germline): LGHNA, YSLEER.

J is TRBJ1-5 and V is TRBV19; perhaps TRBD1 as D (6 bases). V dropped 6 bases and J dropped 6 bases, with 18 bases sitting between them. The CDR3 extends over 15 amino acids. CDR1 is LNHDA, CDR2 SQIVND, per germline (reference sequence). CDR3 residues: CASRTTQGPGQPQHF. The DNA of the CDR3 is TGTGCCAGTAGAACAACTCAGGGGCCGGGTCAGCCCCAGCATTTT. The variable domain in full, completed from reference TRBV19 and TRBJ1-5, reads DGGITQSPKYLFRKEGQNVTLSCEQNLNHDAMYWYRQDPGQGLRLIYYSQIVNDFQKGDIAEGYSVSREKKESFPLTVTSAQKNPTAFYLCASRTTQGPGQPQHFGDGTRLSIL.

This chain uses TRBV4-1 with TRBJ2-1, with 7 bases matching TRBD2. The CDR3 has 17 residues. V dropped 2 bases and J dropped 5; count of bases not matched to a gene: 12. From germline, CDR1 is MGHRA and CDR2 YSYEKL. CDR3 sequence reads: CASSQLDTSVGNNEQFF. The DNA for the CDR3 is TGCGCCAGCAGCCAACTTGACACTAGCGTGGGCAACAATGAGCAGTTCTTC.